These T cell receptor beta chains were read from a single sample in a study of early T cells in non-severe SARS-CoV-2 infection. TCRdb processed the 5' RACE reads anew with MiXCR; each CDR3 protein has one entry. The data hold some 73,000 distinct CDR3 sequences, with approximately 12% observed a single time. The specimen sequenced was whole blood. These receptors all stem from an adult who was a healthcare worker with PCR-confirmed SARS-CoV-2 infection or an uninfected control (not recorded which). Both conserved end residues are trimmed from each CDR3. Each record gives: D gene, J gene, V gene, clone size, CDR3 protein. D genes are given only for firm matches. Size tells how often a clone was seen (once, few, many) or the class of an expanded clone, and some rows leave it out.

. TRBJ1-5 TRBV20-1 many SARDRQKLQPQH
. TRBJ2-5 TRBV27 many ASSRGVSTVETQY
. TRBJ1-4 TRBV6-5 many ASSYSFSTTNEKLF
TRBD2 TRBJ2-7 TRBV6-2/TRBV6-3 . ASTPRGSDEQY
. TRBJ1-2 TRBV27 few ASSFRVDYGYT
. TRBJ2-5 TRBV4-2 many ASSQDSVNLQETQY
. TRBJ2-7 TRBV20-1 many SARDQSSTYEQY
TRBD2 TRBJ2-7 TRBV3-1 many ASNAGGSYEQY
TRBD1 TRBJ1-4 TRBV20-1 . STQGAAGNEKLF
. TRBJ1-2 TRBV4-1 . ASSALDRSDYGYT
. TRBJ1-5 TRBV7-9 few ASGSRGNQPQH
. TRBJ1-1 TRBV5-1 many ASSRNLGDTEAF
TRBD1 TRBJ1-1 TRBV3-1 many ASSRDRGFEAF
. TRBJ2-4 TRBV5-6 few ASSLGGTLNIQY
TRBD2 TRBJ2-3 TRBV7-9 . ASSLERREAPPDTQY